This entry lists 12 T cell receptor beta chains sequenced from one sample in a study of blood T cell repertoires in COVID-19. Sequencing used immunoSEQ multiplex PCR; TCRdb keeps in-frame clones, though not all of them. Among approximately 74,000 clones listed, over 75% were seen once. The sample was peripheral blood. These receptors were taken from a man between 65 and 79 years old with acute or convalescent COVID-19.

This chain joins TRBV15 and TRBJ1-2, with D possibly being TRBD1 (5 bases). CDR1 and CDR2 (germline): LNHNV, YYDKDF (reference sequence). The CDR3 runs 14 residues. V lost 3 bases and J 4 bases, leaving 12 bases between the germline ends. CDR3 in amino acids: CATSSWDSGYGYTF. CDR3 DNA: TGTGCCACCAGCAGCTGGGACTCGGGCTATGGCTACACCTTC.

The gene calls are TRBV5-4 and TRBJ1-4; D uncertain. V was trimmed by 0 bases and J by 7 bases, leaving 7 bases between them. Germline V lookup: CDR1 SGHNT, CDR2 YYREEE (reference sequence). This CDR3 is 13 amino acids long. The chain's CDR3 is CASSLGVSEKLFF. As DNA, the CDR3 is TGTGCCAGCAGCTTGGGCGTAAGTGAAAAACTGTTTTTT. Full variable domain (remainder filled in from reference TRBV5-4 and TRBJ1-4): ETGVTQSPTHLIKTRGQQVTLRCSSQSGHNTVSWYQQALGQGPQFIFQYYREEENGRGNFPPRFSGLQFPNYSSELNVNALELDDSALYLCASSLGVSEKLFFGSGTQLSVL.

The rearrangement uses TRBV4-3 and TRBJ2-7, with 15 positions matching TRBD2. This CDR3 contains 18 residues. CDR1 and CDR2 (germline): LGHNA, YSLEER. After removal of 0 bases from V and 4 bases from J, the junction contained 7 bases not matched to a gene. The CDR3 here is CASSQDMGLAGGGYEQYF. Written as DNA, the CDR3 is TGCGCCAGCAGCCAAGATATGGGACTAGCGGGAGGTGGTTACGAGCAGTACTTC.

The J gene is TRBJ1-4, the V gene TRBV6-2 or TRBV6-3; maybe TRBD1 (5 bases). The CDR3 spans 18 residues. V was clipped by 2 bases and J by 7 bases, with 23 bases between them. Germline CDR1 and CDR2: MNHEY and SVGEGT. For the CDR3, the DNA is TGTGCCAGCAGTTACCCTCTTACAGGTGGCCGAGGTGGTGAAAAACTGTTTTTT. The encoded protein is CASSYPLTGGRGGEKLFF.

In its sample, this clone was seen a few times. The chain has TRBV5-1 and TRBJ1-3; no firm D call. The CDR3 has 15 amino acids. The V end was cut by 0 bases, the J end by 1 base, with 8 bases between. Germline loops: CDR1 SGHRS, CDR2 YFSETQ. The CDR3 here is CASSLAGFSGNTIYF. The DNA of the CDR3 is TGCGCCAGCAGCTTGGCGGGGTTTTCTGGAAACACCATATATTTT. Complete variable domain (other parts from reference TRBV5-1 and TRBJ1-3): KAGVTQTPRYLIKTRGQQVTLSCSPISGHRSVSWYQQTPGQGLQFLFEYFSETQRNKGNFPGRFSGRQFSNSRSEMNVSTLELGDSALYLCASSLAGFSGNTIYFGEGSWLTVV.

The CDR3 reads CASSLTYSGANVLTF. CDR3 sequence (DNA): TGTGCCAGCAGCTTGACTTACTCTGGGGCCAACGTCCTGACTTTC. The chain carries TRBV5-4 and TRBJ2-6; D is unresolved. CDR3 length: 15 residues. V lost 1 base, J lost 0 bases, and 5 bases lay in between. CDR1 is SGHNT, CDR2 YYREEE, per germline (reference sequence).

V is TRBV2 and J is TRBJ2-1, with TRBD1 matching over 9 bases. This CDR3 comprises 14 residues. In germline, CDR1 is SNHLY, CDR2 FYNNEI. V was pared by 11 bases and J by 4 bases, with 9 bases of the junction left unmatched. CDR3 amino acids: CASTGTGLYNEQFF. CDR3 bases: TGTGCCTCAACCGGGACAGGGCTTTACAATGAGCAGTTCTTC.

CDR3 DNA: TGCGCCAGCAGAGTATGGGACACTTCCTACGAGCAGTACTTC. This translates into CASRVWDTSYEQYF. This chain links TRBV5-1 with TRBJ2-7; perhaps TRBD1 as D (6 bases). Per the germline V gene, CDR1 is SGHRS and CDR2 is YFSETQ. The CDR3 spans 14 residues. Trimming removed 5 bases from V and 1 base from J, with 13 bases in between.

This clone was seen once. The J gene is TRBJ2-7, the V gene TRBV29-1, with D unresolved. The V end was cut by 0 bases, the J end by 2 bases, with 5 bases between. The V gene's germline CDR1 is SQVTM and CDR2 ANQGSEA. The CDR3 is 12 amino acids. The CDR3, as DNA: TGCAGCGTTGAAGAAGAGGCCTACGAGCAGTACTTC. It translates to CSVEEEAYEQYF.

The chain uses TRBV9 and TRBJ2-7; weak D call: TRBD2 (6 bases). V was shortened by 10 bases and J by 2 bases, with 34 bases between the two germline ends. Germline values: CDR1 SGDLS, CDR2 YYNGEE. This CDR3 is built from 19 residues. Written as DNA, the CDR3 is TGTGCCGGCCTCATGGTTAGGGGAGGCCAAGCACCCGAAGCCTACGAGCAGTACTTC. Encoded protein: CAGLMVRGGQAPEAYEQYF.

The V and J genes are TRBV18 and TRBJ1-5, with 12 bases matching TRBD1. The trim removed 6 bases at V and 0 bases at J, leaving 6 bases unmatched. The CDR3 sequence is 17 residues long. From germline, CDR1 is KGHSH and CDR2 LQKENI. Written as DNA, the CDR3 is TGTGCCAGCTCCTCCGGGACAGGGGGCGTTAGCAATCAGCCCCAGCATTTT. Translated: CASSSGTGGVSNQPQHF. The whole variable domain, remainder taken from reference TRBV18 and TRBJ1-5, is NAGVMQNPRHLVRRRGQEARLRCSPMKGHSHVYWYRQLPEEGLKFMVYLQKENIIDESGMPKERFSAEFPKEGPSILRIQQVVRGDSAAYFCASSSGTGGVSNQPQHFGDGTRLSIL.

The gene calls are TRBV7-6 and TRBJ2-3; a weak D match, TRBD1 (5 bases). This CDR3 spans 15 amino acids. Between the trimmed V and J ends, which lost 1 base and 1 base, there was a span of 9 bases. The germline CDR1 and CDR2 sequences are SGHVS and FNYEAQ. This CDR3 is CASSLGTRGTDTQYF. As DNA, the CDR3 is TGTGCCAGCAGCTTAGGTACCAGGGGCACAGATACGCAGTATTTT.